Below are 28 T cell receptor beta chains sequenced from a single sample in a study of shared clonotypes between healthy human individuals. Clones were read by immunoSEQ multiplex PCR, and TCRdb kept only the in-frame ones, dropping some. Here the sample spans 2.5 million or so clones, approximately 92% being singletons. The sequencing input was naive CD4+ T cells sorted from blood. Subset described: CD45RA+ positively selected. The receptor set was obtained from a young man in good health.

The chain joins TRBV6-6 to TRBJ2-2; D might be TRBD2 (6 bases). The CDR3 consists of 16 residues. Germline values: CDR1 MNHNY, CDR2 SVGAGI (reference sequence). Trimming cost V 7 bases and J 5 bases, with 20 bases left between them. As DNA, the CDR3 is TGTGCCAGCACCCCTCGTGGGGAGGTTAGGACCGGGGAGCTGTTTTTT. It encodes CASTPRGEVRTGELFF.

V and J are TRBV7-8 and TRBJ2-6, with no clear D. The CDR3 is 16 amino acids. V lost 1 base, J lost 0 bases, and 7 bases lay in between. Germline V gene lookup returns CDR1 SGHVS and CDR2 FQNEAQ. This CDR3 reads CASSLDFRSGANVLTF. CDR3 bases: TGTGCCAGCAGCTTAGATTTTCGCTCTGGGGCCAACGTCCTGACTTTC.

V usage is TRBV28 and J usage is TRBJ1-5, with D unclear. CDR1 and CDR2 from the germline V gene are MDHEN and SYDVKM. The CDR3 contains 15 residues. V lost 5 bases to trimming and J lost 5 bases, with 16 bases between them. For the CDR3, the DNA is TGTGCCAGCAGTCTGGTAAGACTGGGGTATCAGCCCCAGCATTTT. Amino acids: CASSLVRLGYQPQHF.

The chain joins TRBV5-1 to TRBJ2-5; 12 bases align to TRBD2. Germline loops: CDR1 SGHRS, CDR2 YFSETQ. J lost 5 bases, V lost 3 bases, and 8 bases had no gene match. CDR3 length: 16 amino acids. For the CDR3, the DNA is TGCGCCAGCAGCTCACTAGCGGGGGGACGTGTGGAGACCCAGTACTTC. This gives the protein CASSSLAGGRVETQYF.

This rearrangement joins TRBV5-1 to TRBJ1-3, with 7 bases matching TRBD1. The CDR3 has 14 amino acids. Germline trimming cut 6 bases from V and 4 bases from J; bases unmatched to any gene: 7. Looked up from germline, CDR1 is SGHRS and CDR2 is YFSETQ. The DNA of the CDR3 is TGCGCCAGCAACCAGGGGGGCGTCGGAAACACCATATATTTT. Protein sequence: CASNQGGVGNTIYF. Using reference TRBV5-1 and TRBJ1-3 for the parts outside the CDR3, the full variable domain is KAGVTQTPRYLIKTRGQQVTLSCSPISGHRSVSWYQQTPGQGLQFLFEYFSETQRNKGNFPGRFSGRQFSNSRSEMNVSTLELGDSALYLCASNQGGVGNTIYFGEGSWLTVV.

The DNA for the CDR3 is TGTGCCAGCAGCTTACAGGGAGGACCATATGGCTACACCTTC. Translating it yields CASSLQGGPYGYTF. V is TRBV5-4 and J is TRBJ1-2, with a tentative D call TRBD1 (6 bases). Trimming cost V 2 bases and J 5 bases, with 13 bases left between them. Germline loops: CDR1 SGHNT, CDR2 YYREEE (reference sequence). The CDR3 sequence is 14 residues long.

The chain is built from TRBV5-1 and TRBJ2-5; 7 bases align to TRBD1. The CDR3 loop spans 15 amino acids. V shed 6 bases, J shed 0 bases, and the junction held 8 bases outside the gene matches. The germline gives CDR1 SGHRS, CDR2 YFSETQ. The CDR3 DNA follows: TGCGCCAGCACCCAGACAGGGTCGTACCAAGAGACCCAGTACTTC. Protein: CASTQTGSYQETQYF.

Remarks on this clone: Other DNA variants within this sample encode the same CDR3. The rearrangement links TRBV10-3 to TRBJ2-3, with D uncertain. V was pared by 3 bases and J by 2 bases, with 6 bases between. Looked up from germline, CDR1 is ENHRY and CDR2 is SYGVKD. The CDR3 runs 13 residues. The CDR3 coding sequence is TGTGCCATCAGTGAAGGCTACACAGATACGCAGTATTTT. Residues: CAISEGYTDTQYF.

This chain connects TRBV28 to TRBJ1-5; TRBD1 agrees at 9 bases. The trim removed 4 bases at V and 6 bases at J, leaving 4 bases unmatched. The CDR3 is 14 amino acids. Germline assignment: CDR1 MDHEN and CDR2 SYDVKM. This CDR3 reads CASSSRDRVQPQHF. For the CDR3, the DNA is TGTGCCAGCAGTTCCCGGGACAGGGTTCAGCCCCAGCATTTT.

This clone appeared a single time. The rearrangement joins TRBV27 to TRBJ1-4; tentative D call: TRBD1 (5 bases). V was shortened by 10 bases and J by 2 bases, with 23 bases between the two germline ends. This CDR3 spans 17 amino acids. Germline values: CDR1 MNHEY, CDR2 SMNVEV (reference sequence). CDR3 sequence reads: CAIRDPEGDGTNEKLFF. CDR3 in DNA: TGTGCCATCAGGGATCCCGAGGGTGATGGTACTAATGAAAAACTGTTTTTT.

The chain is built from TRBV6-5 and TRBJ1-6; 8 nucleotides match TRBD1. With 5 bases clipped from V and 9 bases from J, the junction kept 3 bases outside the gene matches. Germline CDR1 reads MNHEY; CDR2 reads SVGAGI. The length of the CDR3 is 13 residues. The CDR3 bases are TGTGCCAGCAGTGGACAGGGCGGTTCACCCCTCCACTTT. Translation: CASSGQGGSPLHF.

This chain connects TRBV7-9 to TRBJ2-6; the D gene is possibly TRBD2 (5 bases). Germline CDR1 reads SEHNR; CDR2 reads FQNEAQ (reference sequence). V shed 2 bases and J shed 0 bases, with 8 bases lying between them. The CDR3 sequence is 16 residues long. CDR3 DNA: TGTGCCAGCAGCTTACGTCGGGACTCTGGGGCCAACGTCCTGACTTTC. Translating gives CASSLRRDSGANVLTF.

This chain connects TRBV5-1 to TRBJ2-7; unclear D gene. V dropped 0 bases and J dropped 0 bases, with 7 bases sitting between them. Germline lookup yields CDR1 SGHRS and CDR2 YFSETQ. The CDR3 is 14 amino acids. The CDR3, as DNA: TGCGCCAGCAGCTTGGAGTGGACCTCCTACGAGCAGTACTTC. This sequence encodes CASSLEWTSYEQYF.

The chain couples TRBV11-3 to TRBJ2-1; no reliable D call. Trimming took 6 bases from V and 0 from J, leaving 9 bases between them. Per germline, CDR1 SGHNT and CDR2 YENEEA. This CDR3 contains 14 residues. Here the CDR3 reads CASSQGPSYNEQFF. In DNA, the CDR3 is TGTGCCAGCAGTCAAGGGCCCTCCTACAATGAGCAGTTCTTC.

The chain is built from TRBV18 and TRBJ1-1, with D unclear. The CDR3 runs 16 residues. Per germline, CDR1 KGHSH and CDR2 LQKENI. V lost 2 bases, J lost 4 bases, and 17 bases lay in between. CDR3 region: CASSPSLAWEGTEAFF. CDR3 nucleotides: TGTGCCAGCTCACCATCCCTCGCATGGGAAGGCACTGAAGCTTTCTTT.

This chain uses TRBV4-1 with TRBJ2-7; TRBD1 is a possible D gene (6 bases). The CDR3 covers 19 residues. Germline assignment: CDR1 MGHRA and CDR2 YSYEKL. V lost 0 bases and J 1 base, leaving 22 bases between the germline ends. The chain's CDR3 is CASSQDLGRFMGQSYEQYF. Written as DNA, the CDR3 is TGCGCCAGCAGCCAAGATCTCGGCAGGTTCATGGGACAATCCTACGAGCAGTACTTC.

This sequence joins TRBV11-2 and TRBJ2-3, with 8 bases identical to TRBD2. J gave up 6 bases and V 0 bases, and 8 bases lay outside the gene matches. The CDR3 is 16 residues long. CDR1 and CDR2 (germline): SGHAT, FQNNGV. The CDR3 spells CASSLDPRGAVDTQYF. The CDR3 DNA sequence: TGTGCCAGCAGCTTAGATCCGCGGGGGGCCGTGGATACGCAGTATTTT.

As concerns this clone: The same CDR3 can be traced to other DNA sequences in this sample. The V gene is TRBV7-2, the J gene TRBJ2-5, with no clear D. This CDR3 contains 14 residues. Germline-derived CDR1 and CDR2 are SGHTA and FQGNSA. Trimming left V 1 base short and J 2 bases short, with 8 bases between. The CDR3 spells CASSLGRAQETQYF. Written as DNA, the CDR3 is TGTGCCAGCAGCTTAGGGCGAGCGCAAGAGACCCAGTACTTC.

CDR3 DNA sequence: TGTGCCAGCAGTTCCTCGGGACAGGGTCTGAAAGCTTTCTTT. It encodes CASSSSGQGLKAFF. The V gene is TRBV6-5, the J gene TRBJ1-1; TRBD1 matches at 9 bases. V trimming: 4 bases; J trimming: 9 bases; junction bases outside the gene matches: 9. CDR3 length: 14 amino acids. Germline V CDR1 and CDR2: MNHEY, SVGAGI.

The chain is built from TRBV12-5 and TRBJ2-3; D is possibly TRBD1 (6 bases). Germline values: CDR1 LGHNT, CDR2 FRNRAP. CDR3 length: 14 residues. V lost 2 bases, J lost 4 bases, and 10 bases lay in between. CDR3 DNA sequence: TGTGCTAGTGGTTTGACCGGGACACCAGATACGCAGTATTTT. It specifies CASGLTGTPDTQYF.

This clone was seen a handful of times. Other DNA sequences in this sample translate to the same CDR3. The genes are TRBV5-1 and TRBJ2-7; TRBD2 aligns across 7 bases. With 0 bases clipped from V and 0 bases from J, the junction kept 0 bases outside the gene matches. This CDR3 is built from 14 residues. Germline CDR1 is SGHRS and CDR2 is YFSETQ. The CDR3, as DNA: TGCGCCAGCAGCTTGGCTAGCGGCTCCTACGAGCAGTACTTC. It encodes CASSLASGSYEQYF.

In regard to this clone: One end of the junction is discordant with germline, which a read error may explain. J is TRBJ1-2 and V is TRBV10-3, with TRBD1 matching over 7 bases. This CDR3 has 16 residues. CDR1 and CDR2 (germline): ENHRY, SYGVKD. CDR3 sequence: CASSYSGTELNYGYTF. The CDR3 region has the DNA TGTGCCAGCAGTTACTCCGGGACAGAGCTCAACTATGGCTACACCTTC.

The chain is built from TRBV6-1 and TRBJ1-3; tentatively, D is TRBD1 (6 bases). Germline values: CDR1 MNHNS, CDR2 SASEGT. The length of the CDR3 is 14 residues. V shed 7 bases and J shed 4 bases, with 14 bases lying between them. CDR3 nucleotides: TGTGCCAGCACACCGGGGGGCCTGGGAAACACCATATATTTT. Its protein product is CASTPGGLGNTIYF.

The chain couples TRBV7-9 to TRBJ2-7; the D is unclear. From germline, CDR1 is SEHNR and CDR2 FQNEAQ (reference sequence). The CDR3 is made up of 12 amino acids. Trimming took 5 bases from V and 6 from J, leaving 11 bases between them. The CDR3 is CASSATKGEQYF. The CDR3 DNA sequence: TGTGCCAGCAGCGCAACCAAAGGCGAGCAGTACTTC. Filled out from reference TRBV7-9 and TRBJ2-7, the complete variable domain reads DTGVSQNPRHKITKRGQNVTFRCDPISEHNRLYWYRQTLGQGPEFLTYFQNEAQLEKSRLLSDRFSAERPKGSFSTLEIQRTEQGDSAMYLCASSATKGEQYFGPGTRLTVT.

This rearrangement joins TRBV10-1 to TRBJ1-1; D is perhaps TRBD1 (5 bases). CDR3 length equals 14 residues. The ends were cut back, 4 bases at V and 4 bases at J, with 13 bases in the middle. CDR1 and CDR2 from the germline V gene are WNHNN and SYGVQD (reference sequence). CDR3 residues: CASSVSGSGTEAFF. The CDR3 DNA is TGCGCCAGCAGTGTTTCAGGGTCAGGCACTGAAGCTTTCTTT.

The genes are TRBV4-1 and TRBJ2-5, with D unclear. The last part of the DNA fits TRBJ2-7 better; the J call may be wrong. CDR1 is MGHRA and CDR2 is YSYEKL in the germline V gene. The CDR3 length is 14 residues. CDR3 in amino acids: CASSQERLSSEQYF. Here the CDR3 DNA reads TGCGCCAGCAGCCAAGAGAGGCTTTCTAGCGAGCAGTACTTC.

This chain connects TRBV11-2 to TRBJ2-2; D uncertain. The V gene's germline CDR1 is SGHAT and CDR2 FQNNGV. The CDR3 extends over 15 amino acids. V lost 0 bases and J 3 bases, leaving 8 bases between the germline ends. The CDR3, as DNA: TGTGCCAGCAGCTTAGATCACAGCCACACCGGGGAGCTGTTTTTT. It yields the protein CASSLDHSHTGELFF.

This sequence joins TRBV19 and TRBJ2-1, with TRBD1 matching over 8 bases. Per the germline V gene, CDR1 is LNHDA and CDR2 is SQIVND (reference sequence). The CDR3 loop spans 13 amino acids. V was clipped by 6 bases and J by 6 bases; unmatched bases: 4. The CDR3 DNA is TGTGCCAGTAGACATACAGGGGGCAATGAGCAGTTCTTC. It codes for CASRHTGGNEQFF.